The 28 T cell receptor beta chains given below trace back to one sample, sequenced in a study of blood T cell repertoires in COVID-19. Libraries were prepared by immunoSEQ multiplex PCR; TCRdb keeps only in-frame clonotypes and omits some of them. The data contain about 260,000 clones, 80% to 90% of them seen just once; the ten biggest clones take up about 9.4%. The sequenced sample consisted of peripheral blood. Receptors originate from a woman in her seventies with COVID-19, enrolled during active disease.

The genes are TRBV11-3 and TRBJ1-2; unclear D gene. Germline CDR1 is SGHNT and CDR2 is YENEEA. V was trimmed by 1 base and J by 2 bases, leaving 14 bases between them. The CDR3 covers 16 residues. Here the CDR3 DNA reads TGTGCCAGCAGCTTAGCTGAGGGCGCTGTGAACTATGGCTACACCTTC. This encodes CASSLAEGAVNYGYTF.

This chain joins TRBV11-2 and TRBJ1-2; 7 bases are a match to TRBD1. Per the germline V gene, CDR1 is SGHAT and CDR2 is FQNNGV. V gave up 5 bases and J gave up 3 bases; unmatched junction bases: 0. This CDR3 is built from 12 residues. CDR3: CASSGTDYGYTF. The CDR3 nucleotides are TGTGCCAGCAGCGGGACAGACTATGGCTACACCTTC.

The chain has TRBV7-9 and TRBJ1-6; 7 nucleotides line up with TRBD1. With V trimmed by 1 base and J by 9 bases, 3 bases remained unmatched. CDR3 size: 14 residues. Per the germline V gene, CDR1 is SEHNR and CDR2 is FQNEAQ (reference sequence). CDR3 region: CASSLGTGASPLHF. The DNA for the CDR3 is TGTGCCAGCAGCTTAGGGACAGGTGCTTCACCCCTCCACTTT.

The chain carries TRBV3-1 (or the pseudogene TRBV3-2) and TRBJ2-1; TRBD1 might be the D (5 bases). Trimming removed 0 bases at V and 6 bases at J, with 6 bases between. The CDR3 spans 13 residues. Germline lookup yields CDR1 LGHDT and CDR2 YNNKEL (reference sequence). The CDR3 nucleotides read TGTGCCAGCAGCCAAGAGGGGCGCAATGAGCAGTTCTTC. Residues: CASSQEGRNEQFF.

The chain links TRBV5-1 to TRBJ1-5, with D possibly TRBD1 on 6 matching bases. Germline loops: CDR1 SGHRS, CDR2 YFSETQ. The length of the CDR3 is 13 residues. The ends were cut back, 4 bases at V and 5 bases at J, with 10 bases in the middle. CDR3 sequence (DNA): TGCGCCAGCAGCCAAAACAGGGATCAGCCCCAGCATTTT. Translating gives CASSQNRDQPQHF. Drawing the rest from reference TRBV5-1 and TRBJ1-5, the complete variable domain is KAGVTQTPRYLIKTRGQQVTLSCSPISGHRSVSWYQQTPGQGLQFLFEYFSETQRNKGNFPGRFSGRQFSNSRSEMNVSTLELGDSALYLCASSQNRDQPQHFGDGTRLSIL.

The V and J genes are TRBV10-3 and TRBJ2-1, with 9 bases lining up with TRBD1. This CDR3 region has 15 residues. The J segment lost 9 bases and the V segment lost 4 bases, leaving 10 bases of the junction unmatched. Germline values: CDR1 ENHRY, CDR2 SYGVKD. This CDR3 reads CAISGTGEGLGEQFF. The CDR3 DNA sequence: TGTGCCATCAGTGGGACAGGGGAGGGCCTCGGTGAGCAGTTCTTC.

V usage is TRBV7-6 and J usage is TRBJ2-2, with 7 bases aligning to TRBD1. The CDR3 has 15 residues. The ends lost 5 bases at V and 0 bases at J; junction bases unmatched: 3. Germline loops: CDR1 SGHVS, CDR2 FNYEAQ. The CDR3 nucleotides are TGTGCCAGCAGCATCGACAGGGCGAACACCGGGGAGCTGTTTTTT. Translation: CASSIDRANTGELFF.

The rearrangement joins TRBV19 to TRBJ2-7; D is possibly TRBD2 (5 bases). Trimming stripped 7 bases from V and 0 bases from J, with 25 bases between. The CDR3 covers 18 residues. CDR1 and CDR2 (germline): LNHDA, SQIVND (reference sequence). The CDR3, as DNA: TGTGCCAGTACCAACCCCCCCGGAGTAGCGAACAGCTCCTACGAGCAGTACTTC. Translated: CASTNPPGVANSSYEQYF.

The chain carries TRBV3-1 (or the pseudogene TRBV3-2) and TRBJ1-6, with D possibly being TRBD1 (6 bases). This CDR3 spans 18 amino acids. Trimming cost V 3 bases and J 4 bases, with 19 bases left between them. Germline CDR1 LGHDT, CDR2 YNNKEL (reference sequence). CDR3 bases: TGTGCCAGCAGCCACTCCATAGGGGCCGGACAGTATAATTCACCCCTCCACTTT. Its translation is CASSHSIGAGQYNSPLHF.

The chain is built from TRBV5-1 and TRBJ1-5; D uncertain. Trimming took 1 base from V and 0 from J, leaving 14 bases between them. The CDR3 extends over 17 amino acids. Germline values: CDR1 SGHRS, CDR2 YFSETQ. DNA of the CDR3: TGCGCCAGCAGCTTGATGGGGAAACGGGATAGCAATCAGCCCCAGCATTTT. This gives the protein CASSLMGKRDSNQPQHF. Combining the CDR3 with reference TRBV5-1 and TRBJ1-5 gives the whole variable domain KAGVTQTPRYLIKTRGQQVTLSCSPISGHRSVSWYQQTPGQGLQFLFEYFSETQRNKGNFPGRFSGRQFSNSRSEMNVSTLELGDSALYLCASSLMGKRDSNQPQHFGDGTRLSIL.

This clone was seen a single time. The chain recombines TRBV12-3 or TRBV12-4 with TRBJ2-2; D is possibly TRBD2 (5 bases). The V gene lost 8 bases and the J gene lost 5 bases, with 12 bases spanning the gap. This CDR3 comprises 13 residues. CDR3 DNA: TGTGCCAGCTCTATTCTAGCAACCGGGGAGCTGTTTTTT. The encoded protein is CASSILATGELFF.

The chain couples TRBV14 to TRBJ2-3, with 9 positions matching TRBD2. The V gene end was trimmed by 1 base and the J gene end by 9 bases; junction bases not matched to a gene: 5. CDR1 is SGHDN and CDR2 is FVKESK in the germline V gene. The CDR3 has 14 amino acids. DNA of the CDR3: TGTGCCAGCAGCCAAGTTACCCTAGCGGGAACGCAGTATTTT. It encodes CASSQVTLAGTQYF.

Here the CDR3 reads CASSYSLATGYDRQYF. The CDR3 DNA follows: TGTGCCAGCAGTTACTCGCTCGCGACAGGTTACGACCGGCAGTACTTC. This chain uses TRBV6-5 with TRBJ2-7; TRBD1 is a possible D gene (6 bases). Per germline, CDR1 MNHEY and CDR2 SVGAGI. V was clipped by 0 bases and J by 9 bases, with 21 bases between them. The CDR3 contains 16 residues.

The chain has TRBV6-5 and TRBJ1-2; 9 nucleotides match TRBD1. CDR1 and CDR2 from the germline V gene are MNHEY and SVGAGI. This CDR3 spans 12 amino acids. V shed 3 bases and J 10 bases; nucleotides not matched to a gene: 3. In nucleotides, the CDR3 is TGTGCCAGCAGTTATCGACAGGGGGACTACACCTTC. It is translated as CASSYRQGDYTF.

The rearrangement links TRBV28 to TRBJ1-4; D is unclear. The CDR3 extends over 14 amino acids. Looked up from germline, CDR1 is MDHEN and CDR2 is SYDVKM. V lost 2 bases and J lost 5, with 9 bases in between. CDR3 amino acids: CASSLGQTNEKLFF. The CDR3 nucleotides are TGTGCCAGCAGTTTAGGGCAGACGAATGAAAAACTGTTTTTT.

The CDR3 DNA reads TGTGCCAGCAGCTTGGAGTTCTGGCAGGGGAGTCAGCCCCAGCATTTT. Translated: CASSLEFWQGSQPQHF. V and J are TRBV5-5 and TRBJ1-5; possibly TRBD1 for D (6 bases). Germline V gene lookup returns CDR1 SGHKS and CDR2 YYEKEE (reference sequence). The CDR3 runs to 16 residues. V was shortened by 0 bases and J by 6 bases, with 16 bases between the two germline ends. Using reference TRBV5-5 and TRBJ1-5 for the parts outside the CDR3, the full variable domain is DAGVTQSPTHLIKTRGQQVTLRCSPISGHKSVSWYQQVLGQGPQFIFQYYEKEERGRGNFPDRFSARQFPNYSSELNVNALLLGDSALYLCASSLEFWQGSQPQHFGDGTRLSIL.

The J gene is TRBJ1-2, the V gene TRBV5-1; 11 bases match TRBD1. With 4 bases clipped from V and 4 bases from J, the junction kept 6 bases outside the gene matches. The length of the CDR3 is 15 residues. Per the germline V gene, CDR1 is SGHRS and CDR2 is YFSETQ. The CDR3 nucleotides read TGCGCCAGCAGCACCCCGGGACAGGGGGGCTATGGCTACACCTTC. Translation: CASSTPGQGGYGYTF.

The V gene is TRBV27, the J gene TRBJ2-1; 12 positions match TRBD2. The germline CDR1 and CDR2 sequences are MNHEY and SMNVEV (reference sequence). The CDR3 sequence is 18 residues long. Trimming took 5 bases from V and 0 from J; bases not matched to a gene: 8. The CDR3 loop reads CASSAGLAGRSSYNEQFF. In DNA, the CDR3 is TGTGCCAGCAGTGCGGGACTAGCGGGCCGGAGCTCCTACAATGAGCAGTTCTTC.

The genes are TRBV4-1 and TRBJ2-2, with 8 bases aligning to TRBD2. This CDR3 contains 16 residues. V lost 3 bases to trimming and J lost 3 bases; unmatched junction nucleotides: 6. CDR1 is MGHRA, CDR2 YSYEKL, per germline. CDR3: CASSQSAGGYTGELFF. The CDR3 DNA reads TGCGCCAGCAGCCAGTCGGCGGGAGGCTACACCGGGGAGCTGTTTTTT.

The gene calls are TRBV20-1 and TRBJ2-4, with TRBD1 matching 8 bases. This CDR3 has 15 residues. Germline V CDR1 and CDR2: DFQATT, SNEGSKA (reference sequence). V lost 3 bases and J lost 3; bases outside the gene matches: 7. The CDR3, as DNA: TGCAGTGCTAGTCACCTAGGACAGGGCAAAAACATTCAGTACTTC. Translating it yields CSASHLGQGKNIQYF.

This chain uses TRBV6-4 with TRBJ2-5; D gene uncertain. The CDR3 is 10 residues long. V was clipped by 8 bases and J by 10 bases, with 11 bases between them. Germline CDR1 reads MRHNA; CDR2 reads SNTAGT. CDR3 sequence (DNA): TGTGCCAGCTTGAGTAGATTCCAGTACTTC. It encodes CASLSRFQYF.

V and J are TRBV30 and TRBJ1-4; D might be TRBD1 (6 bases). Trimming cost V 1 base and J 8 bases, with 14 bases left between them. The germline V gene has CDR1 GTSNPN and CDR2 SVGIG (reference sequence). CDR3 length equals 14 residues. Here the CDR3 DNA reads TGTGCCTGGAGTGGGGGGCAGGGAGAGGAAAAACTGTTTTTT. Protein sequence: CAWSGGQGEEKLFF.

This sequence joins TRBV2 and TRBJ2-3; maybe TRBD1 (6 bases). Deletions cut 4 bases from V and 6 bases from J, with 14 bases between. The CDR3 is 14 residues long. Germline CDR1 SNHLY, CDR2 FYNNEI. The CDR3 is CASSVGWGPDTQYF. CDR3 in DNA: TGTGCCAGCAGTGTGGGATGGGGGCCTGATACGCAGTATTTT.

This clone was seen once. Additional DNA sequences in this sample encode the identical CDR3. V and J are TRBV7-3 and TRBJ2-1, with 9 positions matching TRBD1. Losses at the gene ends were 6 bases for V and 0 bases for J; bases not matched to a gene: 3. Germline values: CDR1 SGHTA, CDR2 FQGTGA. This CDR3 spans 15 amino acids. CDR3 amino acids: CASSPTGGSYNEQFF. CDR3 nucleotide sequence: TGTGCCAGCAGTCCGACAGGGGGCTCCTACAATGAGCAGTTCTTC.

The chain has TRBV11-3 and TRBJ2-1; the D is unclear. The CDR3 spans 12 residues. V was cut by 5 bases and J by 8 bases, with 10 bases left in between. Per germline, CDR1 SGHNT and CDR2 YENEEA. CDR3 DNA: TGTGCCAGCAGCGACACCCGCTATGAGCAGTTCTTC. Amino acid sequence: CASSDTRYEQFF.

This clone was detected only once. The rearrangement links TRBV11-2 to TRBJ1-6, with D possibly TRBD1 on 6 matching bases. There are 12 residues in the CDR3. The germline gives CDR1 SGHAT, CDR2 FQNNGV. The V end was cut by 10 bases, the J end by 4 bases, with 8 bases between. CDR3 residues: CATGQYNSPLHF. Written as DNA, the CDR3 is TGTGCCACCGGACAGTATAATTCACCCCTCCACTTT.

The table lists this clone with a few counts. The CDR3 reads CASSLASGSIYEQFF. CDR3 in DNA: TGTGCCAGCAGCTTGGCTAGCGGGAGTATCTATGAGCAGTTCTTC. This sequence joins TRBV5-8 and TRBJ2-1; 10 bases match TRBD2. V was clipped by 0 bases and J by 8 bases; unmatched bases: 5. Germline V gene data show CDR1 as SGHTS and CDR2 as YDEGEE. This CDR3 has 15 residues.

V is TRBV27 and J is TRBJ2-1, with a weak D call TRBD2 (6 bases). Germline V gives CDR1 MNHEY, CDR2 SMNVEV (reference sequence). The germline V and J ends were trimmed by 6 bases and 0 bases, with 15 bases remaining between them. The CDR3 is 16 amino acids. The CDR3 DNA sequence: TGTGCCAGCAGCCCCTCTTCCGGGGGCTCCTACAATGAGCAGTTCTTC. It specifies CASSPSSGGSYNEQFF.